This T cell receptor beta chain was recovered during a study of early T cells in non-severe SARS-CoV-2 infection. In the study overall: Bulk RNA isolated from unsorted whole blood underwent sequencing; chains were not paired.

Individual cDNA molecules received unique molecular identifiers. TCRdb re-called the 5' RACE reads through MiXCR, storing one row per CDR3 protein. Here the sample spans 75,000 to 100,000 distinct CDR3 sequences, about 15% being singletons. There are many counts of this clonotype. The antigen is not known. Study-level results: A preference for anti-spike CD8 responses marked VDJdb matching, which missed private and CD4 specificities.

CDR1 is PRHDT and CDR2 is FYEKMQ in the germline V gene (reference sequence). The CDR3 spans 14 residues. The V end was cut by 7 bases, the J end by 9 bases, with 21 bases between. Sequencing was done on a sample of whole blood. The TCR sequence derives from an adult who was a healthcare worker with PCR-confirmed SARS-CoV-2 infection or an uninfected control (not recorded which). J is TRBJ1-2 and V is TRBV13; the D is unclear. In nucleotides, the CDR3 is TGTGCCAGCACCCATAGGACCTCTCGATTTAGCTACACCTTC. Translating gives CASTHRTSRFSYTF.